This entry concerns a single T cell receptor (beta chain). The sample originates from a study of glioma-infiltrating T cells after dendritic cell vaccination. Some clones are missing from TCRdb's copy, which holds only in-frame ones; the method was immunoSEQ multiplex PCR. The repertoire holds roughly 100,000 clones, with 90% as singletons. Time point specified: after dendritic cell vaccination, including at tumor progression/relapse. Only patients with spare fresh-frozen tumor and over two years of follow-up were included. Blood PBMC samples: pre-vaccination, two weeks post third vaccination, and at tumor progression. Germline CDR1 is SNHLY and CDR2 is FYNNEI. V gave up 9 bases and J gave up 3 bases, with 20 bases separating them. This CDR3 comprises 15 residues.

This sample comprised blood, obtained after dendritic cell vaccination. This receptor was obtained from a human donor with glioblastoma. The rearrangement uses TRBV2 and TRBJ1-1; TRBD1 is a possible D gene (6 bases). The CDR3 is CASTGTPEGYTEAFF. As DNA, the CDR3 is TGTGCCAGTACAGGGACCCCTGAAGGGTACACTGAAGCTTTCTTT.